Listed below are T cell receptor beta chains from one sample, sequenced in a study of blood T cell repertoires in COVID-19. Only in-frame clones appear in the TCRdb table, and some are missing; sequencing was by immunoSEQ multiplex PCR. The repertoire consists of more than 140,000 clones, with almost 90% occurring once and the leading ten covering approximately 1.4%. Sequenced material: peripheral blood. These receptors all come from an older woman with acute or convalescent COVID-19. Each CDR3 is given with its conserved first and last residue.

TRBJ1-1,TRBV5-1,CASSLGTDTEAFF
TRBJ2-7,TRBV3-1/TRBV3-2,CASSQAGGMYEQYF
TRBJ1-1,TRBV7-9,CASSSRGGAFF
TRBJ1-2,TRBV27,CASSPGQGALPYGYTF
TRBJ1-3,TRBV25-1,CASMKGAHGNTIYF
TRBJ1-2,TRBV10-3,CAITPRTGSGYTF
TRBJ2-4,TRBV19,CASSIGTSGAQSIQYF
TRBJ1-2,TRBV6-2/TRBV6-3,CASSYRITGTGAGYTF
TRBJ1-2,TRBV28,CASSLRGQGLGYTF
TRBJ2-1,TRBV7-2,CASSLGLADYNEQFF
TRBJ2-1,TRBV9,CASSLTFGQRGGNEQFF
TRBJ2-1,TRBV7-3,CASSPTGGSYNEQFF
TRBJ1-2,TRBV27,CASSPQGNYGYTF
TRBJ1-5,TRBV30,CAWALAGQRNQPQHF
TRBJ1-4,TRBV2,CASGGQATNEKLFF
TRBJ2-6,TRBV11-2,CAGRLTGANVLTF
TRBJ2-1,TRBV25-1,CASRGTGRGGEQFF
TRBJ1-4,TRBV7-9,CASSLGTANEKLFF
TRBJ2-5,TRBV7-6,CASSLARGGWETQYF
TRBJ2-3,TRBV6-2/TRBV6-3,CASSSFPGLAGTSTDTQYF
TRBJ1-1,TRBV7-9,CASSSGTNEAFF
TRBJ2-2,TRBV4-3,CASSQSSRGRVTGELFF
TRBJ1-6,TRBV5-1,CASSGSWDSPLHF
TRBJ2-3,TRBV7-2,CASSLRGADLVGDTQYF
TRBJ2-1,TRBV7-3,CASSLLASGGNNEQFF
TRBJ1-1,TRBV5-1,CASSLTGMTEAFF
TRBJ2-7,TRBV6-5,CASRTPGGGWYEQYF
TRBJ1-1,TRBV4-1,CASSQTGDTEAFF
TRBJ2-5,TRBV7-2,CASSLGTSGGARRETQYF
TRBJ1-1,TRBV6-2/TRBV6-3,CAGSPTGYTEAFF
TRBJ1-5,TRBV28,CASNPGGQPGPQHF
TRBJ2-7,TRBV5-4,CASSRWTGSDEQYF
TRBJ1-6,TRBV3-1/TRBV3-2,CASSRLTGTGASISPLHF
TRBJ1-5,TRBV30,CAWSVVTSNQPQHF
TRBJ1-2,TRBV28,CASSLGQAGYGYTF
TRBJ2-7,TRBV11-1,CASSLSGQIYEQYF